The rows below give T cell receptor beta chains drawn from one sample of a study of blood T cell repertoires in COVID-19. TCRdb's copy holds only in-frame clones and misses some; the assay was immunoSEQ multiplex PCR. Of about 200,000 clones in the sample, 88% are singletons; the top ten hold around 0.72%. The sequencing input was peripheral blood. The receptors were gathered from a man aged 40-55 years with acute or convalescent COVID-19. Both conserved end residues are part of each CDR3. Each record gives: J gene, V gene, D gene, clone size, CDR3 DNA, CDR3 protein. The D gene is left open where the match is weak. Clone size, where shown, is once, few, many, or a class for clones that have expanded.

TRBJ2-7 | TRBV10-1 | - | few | TGCGCCAGCAGTTACAGGACCGTGGCATGGGAGCAGTACTTC | CASSYRTVAWEQYF
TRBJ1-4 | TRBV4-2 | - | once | TGTGCCAGCAGCCAAGATCCCGGGGGAAATGAAAAACTGTTTTTT | CASSQDPGGNEKLFF
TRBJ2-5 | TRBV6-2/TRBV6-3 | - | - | TGTGCCAGCAGTTACGGAGGGGCGTTGGAGACCCAGTACTTC | CASSYGGALETQYF
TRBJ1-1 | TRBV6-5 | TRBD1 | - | TGTGCCAGCCGGACAGGGCTCGACACTGAAGCTTTCTTT | CASRTGLDTEAFF
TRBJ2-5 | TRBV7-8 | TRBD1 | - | TGTGCCAGCAGCTTTTTTAGACAGGGGGCTTGGGAGACCCAGTACTTC | CASSFFRQGAWETQYF
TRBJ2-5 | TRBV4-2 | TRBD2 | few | TGTGCCAGCAGCCGTACTCTAGCGGGGATCTCAGAGACCCAGTACTTC | CASSRTLAGISETQYF
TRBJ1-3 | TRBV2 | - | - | TGTGCCAGCAGTGAAGGGACAACTGGAAACACCATATATTTT | CASSEGTTGNTIYF
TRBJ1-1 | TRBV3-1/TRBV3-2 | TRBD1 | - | TGTGCCAGCAGGGGTACAGGGGGCCAGGTCCCTGAAGCTTTCTTT | CASRGTGGQVPEAFF
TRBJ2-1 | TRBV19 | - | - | TGTGCCAGTAGTATTGGACAAGGCCCCCACAATGAGCAGTTCTTC | CASSIGQGPHNEQFF
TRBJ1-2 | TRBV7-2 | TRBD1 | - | TGTGCCAGCAGCTCGACCGGGACAGTCTATGGCTACACCTTC | CASSSTGTVYGYTF
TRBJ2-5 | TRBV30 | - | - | TGTGCCGGGGAAGACCTTTTTGAGGGAGAGACCCAGTACTTC | CAGEDLFEGETQYF
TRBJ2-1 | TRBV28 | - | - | TGTGCCAGCAGTTTATTATCGTCCTACAATGAGCAGTTCTTC | CASSLLSSYNEQFF
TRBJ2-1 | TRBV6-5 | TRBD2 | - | TGTGCCAGCAGTTACTTGCTCCGTAGCGGGAGGGGGGAGCAGTTCTTC | CASSYLLRSGRGEQFF
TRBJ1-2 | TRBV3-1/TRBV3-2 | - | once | TGTGCCAGCAGCCAAGACTGGGGGCGAGGTGGCTACACCTTC | CASSQDWGRGGYTF
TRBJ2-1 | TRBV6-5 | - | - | TGTGCCAGCAGTCGGATGCGGGATAACAATGAGCAGTTCTTC | CASSRMRDNNEQFF
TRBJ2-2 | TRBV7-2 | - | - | TGTGCCAGCAGCCGTTTTGCTGGGGGAGGTGACACCGGGGAGCTGTTTTTT | CASSRFAGGGDTGELFF
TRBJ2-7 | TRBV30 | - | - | TGTGCCTGCCGGGACATCTCCTACGAGCAGTACTTC | CACRDISYEQYF
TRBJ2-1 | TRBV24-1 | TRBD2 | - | TGTGCCACCAGTGATTTTACTAGCGGAACCTACAATGAGCAGTTCTTC | CATSDFTSGTYNEQFF
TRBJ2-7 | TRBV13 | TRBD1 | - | TGTGCCAGCAGCTCCCCGATATTGCGCCAAGGACAGGGTACCTACGAGCAGTACTTC | CASSSPILRQGQGTYEQYF
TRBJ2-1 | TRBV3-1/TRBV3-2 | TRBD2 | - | TGTGCCAGCAGCCGGAGGGCTAGCGGGGGGGGACCGAAAGTCAATGAGCAGTTCTTC | CASSRRASGGGPKVNEQFF
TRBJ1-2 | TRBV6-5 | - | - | TGTGCCAGCAGTTACCTACTCGACAGTTACTATGGCTACACCTTC | CASSYLLDSYYGYTF
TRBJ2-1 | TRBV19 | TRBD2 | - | TGTGCCAGTAGTATTGGGGGGGTTGAGGAGCAGTTCTTC | CASSIGGVEEQFF
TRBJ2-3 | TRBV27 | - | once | TGTGCCAGTTTTGGCCAGGATACGCAGTATTTT | CASFGQDTQYF
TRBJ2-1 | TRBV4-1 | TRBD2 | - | TGCGCCAGCAGCCAAGCTCTGCGGGGGGGCCAGGGTGAGCAGTTCTTC | CASSQALRGGQGEQFF
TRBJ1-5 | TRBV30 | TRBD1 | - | TGTGCCTGGAGTGAGGGGGCCCTAGGTAGCAATCAGCCCCAGCATTTT | CAWSEGALGSNQPQHF
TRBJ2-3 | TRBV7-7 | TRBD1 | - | TGTGCTAGCAGCGCCGGGACAGGGGCCAGCACAGATACGCAGTATTTT | CASSAGTGASTDTQYF
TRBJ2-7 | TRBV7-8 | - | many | TGTGCCAGCAGCCCCGGACTACTTTCCTCCTACGAGCAGTACTTC | CASSPGLLSSYEQYF
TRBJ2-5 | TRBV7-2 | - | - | TGTGCCAGCAGCTTAAGCGCTGGGGCGGGAAACCAAGAGACCCAGTACTTC | CASSLSAGAGNQETQYF
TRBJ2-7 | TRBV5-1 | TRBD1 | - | TGCGCCAGCACCATCGGGACAGACTACGAGCAGTACTTC | CASTIGTDYEQYF
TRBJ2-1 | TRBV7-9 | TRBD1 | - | TGTGCCAGCAGCTTACAGGGACAGGGGTGGAATGAGCAGTTCTTC | CASSLQGQGWNEQFF
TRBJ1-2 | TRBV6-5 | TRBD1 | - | TGTGCCAGCAGACCGGGACAGGGTCTAGGCGGCTACACCTTC | CASRPGQGLGGYTF
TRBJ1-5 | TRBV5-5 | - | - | TGTGCCAGCAGCTTGTGGTCTGGTACTGTTGATCAGCCCCAGCATTTT | CASSLWSGTVDQPQHF
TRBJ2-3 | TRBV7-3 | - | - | TGTGCCAGCAGCTCCCCGGGGGAGGACCTCACAGATACGCAGTATTTT | CASSSPGEDLTDTQYF
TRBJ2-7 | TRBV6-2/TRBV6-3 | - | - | TGTGCCAGCAGTTACGGACAGCGAACAGGGAACTACGAGCAGTACTTC | CASSYGQRTGNYEQYF
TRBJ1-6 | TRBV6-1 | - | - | TGTGCCAGCAGTGAACCCCCTGACAATCGAAATTCACCCCTCCACTTT | CASSEPPDNRNSPLHF
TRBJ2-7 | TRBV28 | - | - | TGTGCCAGCAGTGGGGGGGCCGCCTACGAGCAGTACTTC | CASSGGAAYEQYF
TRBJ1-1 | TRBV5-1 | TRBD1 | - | TGCGCCAGCAGCTTACGACAGGGGATAAGTCCCACTGAAGCTTTCTTT | CASSLRQGISPTEAFF
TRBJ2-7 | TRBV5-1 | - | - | TGCGCCAGCAGCTTGACGGGGGAAGGCTACGAGCAGTACTTC | CASSLTGEGYEQYF
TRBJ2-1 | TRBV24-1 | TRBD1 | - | TGTGCCACCAGTGATTCCGGACAGGGGGCTGGGGATGAGCAGTTCTTC | CATSDSGQGAGDEQFF
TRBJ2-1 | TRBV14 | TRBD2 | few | TGTGCCAGCAGCCATTCAGCGGGAGTGGGAGTAGGGTACAATGAGCAGTTCTTC | CASSHSAGVGVGYNEQFF
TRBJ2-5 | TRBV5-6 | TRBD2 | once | TGTGCCAGCAGTCTGGGGACTAGCGGCCAAGAGACCCAGTACTTC | CASSLGTSGQETQYF
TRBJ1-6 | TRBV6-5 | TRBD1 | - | TGTGCCAGCAGTCCTTGGACAGGGAGTGAATCACCCCTCCACTTT | CASSPWTGSESPLHF
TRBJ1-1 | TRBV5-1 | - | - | TGCGCCAGCAGCTTGGGAAATATTGGAGGGGCCAGGGAAGCTTTCTTT | CASSLGNIGGAREAFF
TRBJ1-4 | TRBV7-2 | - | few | TGTGCCAGCAGCTTCGCTGCGGGGGAAAAACTGTTTTTT | CASSFAAGEKLFF